This T cell receptor beta chain derives from a study of blood T cells in healthy people across ages. Overall study findings and caveats: Higher diversity and more naive CD4+ cells were features of long-lived donors, compared to aged donors.

A second roughly 6 to 11 cycle PCR used barcoded and J-beta primers. From the 5' RACE reads, TCRdb called clonotypes with MiXCR, one entry per CDR3 protein. In the table there are 1.8 million or so distinct CDR3 sequences, roughly two fifths of which are singletons. On this clonotype: Its antigen is unknown.

The sample taken for sequencing was blood. This receptor was taken from a human donor in good health.

CDR3 sequence: CSFTKGGSQESQYF. The CDR3 DNA follows: TGCAGCTTTACGAAAGGCGGGTCCCAAGAGAGCCAGTACTTC. V and J are TRBV29-1 and TRBJ2-4; D possibly corresponds to TRBD2 (5 bases). The CDR3 length is 14 residues. The V gene lost 8 bases and the J gene lost 13 bases, with 27 bases spanning the gap. CDR1 and CDR2 (germline): SQVTM, ANQGSEA.